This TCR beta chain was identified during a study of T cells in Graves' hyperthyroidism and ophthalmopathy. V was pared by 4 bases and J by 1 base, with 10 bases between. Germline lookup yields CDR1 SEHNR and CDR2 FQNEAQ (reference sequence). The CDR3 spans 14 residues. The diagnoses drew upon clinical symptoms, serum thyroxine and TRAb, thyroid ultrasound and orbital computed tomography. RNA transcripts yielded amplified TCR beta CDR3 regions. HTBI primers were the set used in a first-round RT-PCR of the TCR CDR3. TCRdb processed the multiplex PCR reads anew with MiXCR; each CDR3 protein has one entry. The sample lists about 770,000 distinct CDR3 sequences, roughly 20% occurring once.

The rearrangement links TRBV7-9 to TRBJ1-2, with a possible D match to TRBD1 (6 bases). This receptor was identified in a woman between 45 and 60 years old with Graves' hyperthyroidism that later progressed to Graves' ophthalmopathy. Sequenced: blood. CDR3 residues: CASSSGAVNYGYTF. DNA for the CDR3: TGTGCCAGCAGCTCGGGGGCAGTTAACTATGGCTACACCTTC.